A single sample gave rise to the 23 T cell receptor beta chains below, sequenced in a study of vaccination effects on CD4 cells after COVID-19. Their specific antigens are unknown. Here immunoSEQ multiplex PCR was the method, and the copy in TCRdb shows in-frame clones only, minus some. The table lists around 62,000 clones, around two thirds of them singletons. Following an approximately 9-day culture, CD4+ T cells were purified. Participants were vaccinated with two doses of either the BNT162b2 or mRNA-1273 vaccine. The starting material was CD4+ T cells from PBMCs cultured without peptide, obtained after COVID-19 vaccination. The source is a human donor who received a COVID-19 vaccine.

The chain uses TRBV18 and TRBJ2-6; no clear D gene. The germline V gene encodes CDR1 KGHSH and CDR2 LQKENI. Deletions cut 0 bases from V and 1 base from J, with 10 bases between. This CDR3 contains 17 residues. Written as DNA, the CDR3 is TGTGCCAGCTCACCACCAGCAATTTTATCTGGGGCCAACGTCCTGACTTTC. Translation gives CASSPPAILSGANVLTF. Drawing the rest from reference TRBV18 and TRBJ2-6, the complete variable domain is NAGVMQNPRHLVRRRGQEARLRCSPMKGHSHVYWYRQLPEEGLKFMVYLQKENIIDESGMPKERFSAEFPKEGPSILRIQQVVRGDSAAYFCASSPPAILSGANVLTFGAGSRLTVL.

The chain combines TRBV15 with TRBJ2-4; D is unclear. The CDR3 spans 13 residues. CDR1 is LNHNV and CDR2 is YYDKDF in the germline V gene (reference sequence). V shed 0 bases and J shed 9 bases, with 9 bases lying between them. The CDR3 sequence is CATSRDDVGIQYF. As DNA, the CDR3 is TGTGCCACCAGCAGAGATGACGTGGGCATTCAGTACTTC.

The chain carries TRBV6-2 or TRBV6-3 and TRBJ1-5; 9 bases are a match to TRBD1. The CDR3 contains 18 residues. Germline trimming cut 4 bases from V and 0 bases from J; bases unmatched to any gene: 10. Per the germline V gene, CDR1 is MNHEY and CDR2 is SVGEGT. This chain's CDR3 is CASSSGTGTYDSNQPQHF. CDR3 DNA sequence: TGTGCCAGCAGTTCCGGGACAGGGACCTATGATAGCAATCAGCCCCAGCATTTT.

The chain joins TRBV6-6 to TRBJ2-4; the match to TRBD1 covers 9 bases. V trimming: 5 bases; J trimming: 4 bases; junction bases outside the gene matches: 3. The germline V gene encodes CDR1 MNHNY and CDR2 SVGAGI (reference sequence). CDR3 length: 14 residues. CDR3 DNA sequence: TGTGCCAGCAGTCCGGGACAGGGAAAAAACATTCAGTACTTC. It specifies CASSPGQGKNIQYF.

The chain joins TRBV6-5 to TRBJ1-4, with 7 bases fitting TRBD1. The CDR3 runs 15 residues. V lost 10 bases to trimming and J lost 3 bases; unmatched junction nucleotides: 11. CDR1 is MNHEY and CDR2 is SVGAGI in the germline V gene. CDR3 DNA: TGTGCCACGCAAATTGATCAGGGGGCTAATGAAAAACTGTTTTTT. Its protein is CATQIDQGANEKLFF.

The J gene is TRBJ2-1, the V gene TRBV7-3; D unclear. CDR1 SGHTA and CDR2 FQGTGA come from the germline V gene. CDR3 length equals 16 residues. The V end lost 5 bases, the J end lost 0 bases, and 14 bases lay between the germline ends. CDR3 sequence: CASSPDATSSYNEQFF. The DNA for the CDR3 is TGTGCCAGCAGCCCTGACGCCACGAGCTCCTACAATGAGCAGTTCTTC.

The chain uses TRBV28 and TRBJ1-2, with D possibly being TRBD1 (5 bases). The CDR3 is 16 residues long. CDR1 MDHEN and CDR2 SYDVKM come from the germline V gene. V was pared by 10 bases and J by 2 bases, with 23 bases between. Written as DNA, the CDR3 is TGTGCCATCAGGTTGTCGGGGGTTTCAGCAAACTATGGCTACACCTTC. It yields the protein CAIRLSGVSANYGYTF.

This chain links TRBV6-5 with TRBJ2-7, with 7 bases that match TRBD1. The CDR3 loop spans 14 amino acids. J was trimmed by 3 bases and V by 7 bases; bases with no gene match: 9. Germline-derived CDR1 and CDR2 are MNHEY and SVGAGI. The CDR3 bases are TGTGCCAGCACTCTCTCTTGGACAGGCTACGAGCAGTACGTC. It yields the protein CASTLSWTGYEQYV.

The chain has TRBV19 and TRBJ1-4, with TRBD1 as a possible D gene (6 bases). V lost 1 base to trimming and J lost 6 bases, with 12 bases between them. The CDR3 sequence is 15 residues long. Germline values: CDR1 LNHDA, CDR2 SQIVND (reference sequence). CDR3 region: CASSIADRRHEKLFF. For the CDR3, the DNA is TGTGCCAGTAGTATAGCCGACAGGCGTCATGAAAAACTGTTTTTT.

The chain joins TRBV28 to TRBJ2-3, with 7 bases aligning to TRBD1. From germline, CDR1 is MDHEN and CDR2 SYDVKM. CDR3 size: 15 residues. V lost 7 bases, J lost 3 bases, and 10 bases stayed unmatched. DNA for the CDR3: TGTGCCAGCAACCTACAGGGGTGGGTGACAGATACGCAGTATTTT. Translating gives CASNLQGWVTDTQYF.

The CDR3 nucleotides are TGTGCCAGCAGCTTAGCTGGGTTCGTGGGGGCCAACGTCCTGACTTTC. Translating it yields CASSLAGFVGANVLTF. This chain joins TRBV7-2 and TRBJ2-6; D is unresolved. Germline-derived CDR1 and CDR2 are SGHTA and FQGNSA. CDR3 size: 16 residues. V was shortened by 0 bases and J by 4 bases, with 10 bases between the two germline ends.

This clone was found a few times. This chain connects TRBV19 to TRBJ2-1; TRBD1 aligns across 9 bases. This CDR3 region has 15 residues. Looked up from germline, CDR1 is LNHDA and CDR2 is SQIVND (reference sequence). The V gene end was trimmed by 8 bases and the J gene end by 8 bases; junction bases not matched to a gene: 13. CDR3 DNA: TGTGCCAGTTCCCAGACCGGGACAGGGCAATATGAGCAGTTCTTC. It is translated as CASSQTGTGQYEQFF.

CDR3 sequence reads: CASSVGAGETEAFF. The CDR3 coding sequence is TGTGCCAGCAGCGTAGGGGCAGGTGAGACTGAAGCTTTCTTT. The gene calls are TRBV9 and TRBJ1-1, with no clear D. Trimming took off 0 bases at V and 5 bases at J, with 11 bases between the two ends. CDR3 length: 14 amino acids. In germline, CDR1 is SGDLS, CDR2 YYNGEE.

The genes are TRBV7-2 and TRBJ2-1, with 9 nucleotides matching TRBD1. Germline trimming cut 1 base from V and 6 bases from J; bases unmatched to any gene: 4. CDR3 size: 15 residues. Germline lookup yields CDR1 SGHTA and CDR2 FQGNSA. CDR3 region: CASSLGDRVRNEQFF. CDR3 sequence (DNA): TGTGCCAGCAGCTTAGGGGACAGGGTGCGCAATGAGCAGTTCTTC.

J is TRBJ1-4 and V is TRBV19; tentative D call: TRBD1 (5 bases). CDR3 length: 16 residues. V lost 1 base and J lost 4, with 13 bases in between. Germline V CDR1 and CDR2: LNHDA, SQIVND (reference sequence). The CDR3 here is CASSIGLTDNNEKLFF. The CDR3 coding sequence is TGTGCCAGTAGTATAGGTTTGACGGACAATAATGAAAAACTGTTTTTT.

This clone was seen a few times. The chain links TRBV29-1 to TRBJ1-4; tentatively, D is TRBD1 (5 bases). CDR1 is SQVTM, CDR2 ANQGSEA, per germline. V lost 2 bases to trimming and J lost 3 bases, with 7 bases between them. This CDR3 has 13 residues. This CDR3 is CSVERGANEKLFF. DNA of the CDR3: TGCAGCGTTGAAAGGGGTGCTAATGAAAAACTGTTTTTT. Drawing the rest from reference TRBV29-1 and TRBJ1-4, the complete variable domain is SAVISQKPSRDICQRGTSLTIQCQVDSQVTMMFWYRQQPGQSLTLIATANQGSEATYESGFVIDKFPISRPNLTFSTLTVSNMSPEDSSIYLCSVERGANEKLFFGSGTQLSVL.

This clone was detected a few times. V is TRBV11-2 and J is TRBJ2-1; D uncertain. Germline V gene sequence: CDR1 SGHAT, CDR2 FQNNGV. This CDR3 region has 13 residues. V lost 1 base and J 6 bases, leaving 7 bases between the germline ends. The CDR3 coding sequence is TGTGCCAGCAGCTTAGCAGGTGGCAATGAGCAGTTCTTC. It is translated as CASSLAGGNEQFF.

The chain uses TRBV2 and TRBJ1-1; no definite D call. The CDR3 length is 16 residues. V lost 2 bases and J lost 1, with 14 bases in between. CDR1 is SNHLY, CDR2 FYNNEI, per germline. The CDR3 here is CASSETTLIKNTEAFF. The CDR3 DNA is TGTGCCAGCAGTGAAACCACATTGATTAAGAACACTGAAGCTTTCTTT.

Comments on this clone: A read error is possible here, since a much larger clone lies one base away. The DNA of the CDR3 is TGCGCCAGCAGTGAGGCAGTGAACACTGAAGCTTTCTTT. It specifies CASSEAVNTEAFF. V usage is TRBV10-1 and J usage is TRBJ1-1; D uncertain. Germline CDR1 and CDR2: WNHNN and SYGVQD (reference sequence). The CDR3 runs 13 residues. V was trimmed by 2 bases and J by 0 bases, leaving 4 bases between them.

The chain links TRBV18 to TRBJ2-3; 14 positions match TRBD2. The CDR3 contains 16 residues. Germline-derived CDR1 and CDR2 are KGHSH and LQKENI. The V segment lost 3 bases and the J segment 4 bases; nucleotides outside the gene matches: 3. CDR3 region: CASSPGLAGGSDTQYF. CDR3 DNA sequence: TGTGCCAGCTCACCTGGACTAGCGGGGGGCTCAGATACGCAGTATTTT.

The chain carries TRBV6-6 and TRBJ1-1; D is undetermined. The ends were cut back, 2 bases at V and 1 base at J, with 8 bases in the middle. The CDR3 has 14 amino acids. Germline loops: CDR1 MNHNY, CDR2 SVGAGI (reference sequence). The DNA for the CDR3 is TGTGCCAGCAGTTACGGCCGACAGAACACTGAAGCTTTCTTT. This sequence encodes CASSYGRQNTEAFF.

J is TRBJ2-2 and V is TRBV5-1; TRBD1 agrees at 11 bases. The CDR3 runs 16 residues. Germline V CDR1 and CDR2: SGHRS, YFSETQ. V shed 0 bases and J 5 bases; nucleotides not matched to a gene: 3. The CDR3, as DNA: TGCGCCAGCAGCTTGGCCGGGACAGGGGGGACCGGGGAGCTGTTTTTT. Translated: CASSLAGTGGTGELFF.

In nucleotides, the CDR3 is TGCAGTGCTCGTGGGGGCATGAACACTGAAGCTTTCTTT. Its translation is CSARGGMNTEAFF. The chain employs TRBV20-1 and TRBJ1-1; a possible D gene is TRBD1 (6 bases). The length of the CDR3 is 13 residues. Germline-derived CDR1 and CDR2 are DFQATT and SNEGSKA (reference sequence). The germline V and J ends were trimmed by 5 bases and 0 bases, with 10 bases remaining between them.